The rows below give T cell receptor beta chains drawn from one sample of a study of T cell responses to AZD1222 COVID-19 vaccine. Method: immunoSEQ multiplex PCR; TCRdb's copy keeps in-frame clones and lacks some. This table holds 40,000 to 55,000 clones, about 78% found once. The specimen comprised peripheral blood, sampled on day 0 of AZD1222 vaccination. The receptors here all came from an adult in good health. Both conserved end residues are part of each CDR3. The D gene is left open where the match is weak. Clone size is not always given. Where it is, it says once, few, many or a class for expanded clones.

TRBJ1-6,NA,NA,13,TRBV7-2,CASSPGPNSPLHF,TGTGCCAGCAGCCCCGGTCCAAATTCACCCCTCCACTTT
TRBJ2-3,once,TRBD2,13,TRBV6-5,CASLAGRADTQYF,TGTGCCAGCTTAGCGGGGAGGGCAGATACGCAGTATTTT
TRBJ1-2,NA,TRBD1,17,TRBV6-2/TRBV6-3,CASSYGTGGHANYGYTF,TGTGCCAGCAGTTACGGGACAGGGGGTCACGCTAACTATGGCTACACCTTC
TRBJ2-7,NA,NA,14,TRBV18,CASSPAPGGYEQYF,TGTGCCAGCTCACCGGCGCCGGGTGGCTACGAGCAGTACTTC
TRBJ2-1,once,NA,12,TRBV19,CASRNSYNEQFF,TGTGCCAGTAGAAACTCCTACAATGAGCAGTTCTTC
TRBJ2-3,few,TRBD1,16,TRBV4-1,CASSRGQGATGDTQYF,TGCGCCAGCAGCCGCGGACAGGGGGCGACTGGAGATACGCAGTATTTT
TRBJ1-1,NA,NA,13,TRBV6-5,CASSTGLNTEAFF,TGTGCCAGCAGTACGGGGTTGAACACTGAAGCTTTCTTT
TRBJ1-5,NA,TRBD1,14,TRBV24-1,CATSGTGGHQPQHF,TGTGCCACCAGCGGGACAGGAGGGCATCAGCCCCAGCATTTT
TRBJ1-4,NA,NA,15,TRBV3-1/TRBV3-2,CASSQAGATNEKLFF,TGTGCCAGCAGCCAGGCAGGGGCAACTAATGAAAAACTGTTTTTT
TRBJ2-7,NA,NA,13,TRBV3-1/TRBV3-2,CASSPRDTYEQYF,TGTGCCAGCAGCCCCCGGGACACCTACGAGCAGTACTTC
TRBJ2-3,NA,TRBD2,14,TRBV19,CASRSSGALDTQYF,TGTGCCAGTAGATCTAGCGGGGCTTTAGATACGCAGTATTTT
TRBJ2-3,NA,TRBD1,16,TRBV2,CASSDRDRVLTDTQYF,TGTGCCAGCAGTGACCGGGACAGGGTCTTAACAGATACGCAGTATTTT
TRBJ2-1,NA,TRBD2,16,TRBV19,CASRYGTSGATSEQFF,TGTGCCAGTAGATACGGGACTAGCGGAGCTACAAGTGAGCAGTTCTTC
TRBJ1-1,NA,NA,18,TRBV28,CASSLYWGMGGRGTEAFF,TGTGCCAGCAGTTTATACTGGGGGATGGGGGGGCGCGGCACTGAAGCTTTCTTT
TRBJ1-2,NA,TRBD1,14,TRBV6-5,CASRRQTGGYGYTF,TGTGCCAGCAGGAGACAGACAGGGGGCTATGGCTACACCTTC
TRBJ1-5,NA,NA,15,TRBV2,CASSGIIYSNQPQHF,TGTGCCAGCTCGGGGATTATCTATAGCAATCAGCCCCAGCATTTT
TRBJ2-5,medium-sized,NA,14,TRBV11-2,CASSLAPERETQYF,TGTGCCAGCAGCTTAGCCCCTGAGCGAGAGACCCAGTACTTC